What follows are 26 T cell receptor beta chains derived from one specimen sequenced in a study of T-cell reconstitution after alpha-beta-depleted transplantation in children. Molecular barcoding with unique molecular identifiers was used for the TCRbeta library. Each CDR3 protein is one row after TCRdb ran MiXCR on the PCR reads. This sample has nearly 350,000 distinct CDR3 sequences, with 15% to 20% found just once. The sequenced sample was PBMCs, mostly from graft donor cells, obtained 360 days after TCRalphabeta/CD19-depleted stem cell transplant. The receptors were gathered from a male patient between 2 and 10 years old who had a stem cell transplant for acute lymphoblastic leukemia, so the T cells may come from the graft donor.

The V call is TRBV6-1, the J call TRBJ2-7; no reliable D call. This CDR3 is 13 amino acids long. V was shortened by 4 bases and J by 1 base, with 8 bases between the two germline ends. Germline V lookup: CDR1 MNHNS, CDR2 SASEGT. The CDR3 region is CASSAVLSYEQYF. DNA of the CDR3: TGTGCCAGCAGTGCGGTACTTTCCTACGAGCAGTACTTC.

This clonotype was detected a few times. The V gene is TRBV20-1, the J gene TRBJ2-1; no clear D gene. V was trimmed by 5 bases and J by 4 bases, leaving 18 bases between them. The CDR3 contains 15 residues. CDR1 and CDR2 from the germline V gene are DFQATT and SNEGSKA (reference sequence). This CDR3 reads CSARIWGSGYNEQFF. The CDR3 DNA reads as TGCAGTGCTCGGATTTGGGGATCCGGATACAATGAGCAGTTCTTC.

This clonotype occurred a few times. The V gene is TRBV28, the J gene TRBJ2-2; tentatively, D is TRBD2 (7 bases). Between the trimmed V and J ends, which lost 3 bases and 4 bases, there was a span of 15 bases. CDR1 and CDR2 (germline): MDHEN, SYDVKM. The CDR3 consists of 16 residues. CDR3 DNA sequence: TGTGCCAGCAGTTTTTCGGGGGGCAGTCCCACCGGGGAGCTGTTTTTT. Protein sequence: CASSFSGGSPTGELFF.

This clonotype came up a few times. The J gene is TRBJ2-2, the V gene TRBV12-3 or TRBV12-4; possible D gene TRBD2, 6 bases. Trimming cost V 4 bases and J 1 base, with 16 bases left between them. The CDR3 totals 17 residues. The CDR3 loop is CASSSPLAGQNTGELFF. The CDR3 bases are TGTGCCAGCAGTTCCCCCCTGGCGGGGCAGAACACCGGGGAGCTGTTTTTT.

This clonotype has a single count. V gene TRBV2 combines with J gene TRBJ2-2, with D hard to call. V shed 2 bases and J shed 2 bases, with 6 bases lying between them. The CDR3 extends over 14 amino acids. Germline lookup yields CDR1 SNHLY and CDR2 FYNNEI. CDR3 nucleotide sequence: TGTGCCAGCAGTGAAATGGTAAACACCGGGGAGCTGTTTTTT. This codes for CASSEMVNTGELFF. Together with reference TRBV2 and TRBJ2-2, the CDR3 gives the full variable domain: EPEVTQTPSHQVTQMGQEVILRCVPISNHLYFYWYRQILGQKVEFLVSFYNNEISEKSEIFDDQFSVERPDGSNFTLKIRSTKLEDSAMYFCASSEMVNTGELFFGEGSRLTVL.

The chain has TRBV30 and TRBJ2-4; D may be TRBD2 (5 bases). Germline V lookup: CDR1 GTSNPN, CDR2 SVGIG (reference sequence). CDR3 size: 16 residues. Trimming removed 2 bases at V and 0 bases at J, with 14 bases between. The CDR3 loop reads CAWSKEDFIAKNIQYF. CDR3 DNA sequence: TGTGCCTGGAGTAAGGAGGACTTTATAGCCAAAAACATTCAGTACTTC.

In this sample, this clonotype turned up a few times. V is TRBV20-1 and J is TRBJ2-7; 7 bases are shared with TRBD1. The CDR3 loop spans 11 amino acids. Germline-derived CDR1 and CDR2 are DFQATT and SNEGSKA (reference sequence). The trim removed 5 bases at V and 6 bases at J, leaving 4 bases unmatched. As DNA, the CDR3 is TGCAGTGCTTCGACAGGGTTCGAGCAGTACTTC. Its translation: CSASTGFEQYF.

In its sample, this clonotype was seen a few times. The chain has TRBV5-1 and TRBJ1-2; TRBD1 is a possible D gene (6 bases). The ends were cut back, 4 bases at V and 6 bases at J, with 13 bases in the middle. The CDR3 is 13 residues long. Germline V lookup: CDR1 SGHRS, CDR2 YFSETQ. Here the CDR3 DNA reads TGCGCCAGCAGCCAAGGACAGAAAGATGGCTACACCTTC. Amino acid sequence: CASSQGQKDGYTF.

This clonotype was counted only a few times. The chain uses TRBV4-2 and TRBJ2-1; the match to TRBD2 covers 9 bases. Germline CDR1 reads LGHNA; CDR2 reads YNFKEQ. The CDR3 length is 19 residues. Losses at the gene ends were 0 bases for V and 5 bases for J; bases not matched to a gene: 14. Here the CDR3 DNA reads TGTGCCAGCAGCCAAGATCTTGCGGGAGGGCTTCACCCGAACAATGAGCAGTTCTTC. Its protein product is CASSQDLAGGLHPNNEQFF.

The chain recombines TRBV12-3 or TRBV12-4 with TRBJ1-1; D unclear. This CDR3 is 15 amino acids long. The germline V and J ends were trimmed by 6 bases and 1 base, with 15 bases remaining between them. The CDR3 DNA follows: TGTGCCAGCAGCTGGATCCCGGGAGGGAACACTGAAGCTTTCTTT. Protein product: CASSWIPGGNTEAFF.

This clonotype was seen many times. The V gene is TRBV29-1, the J gene TRBJ2-5; tentatively, D is TRBD2 (5 bases). Trimming left V 4 bases short and J 2 bases short, with 8 bases between. Looked up from germline, CDR1 is SQVTM and CDR2 is ANQGSEA. The CDR3 is 12 residues long. The DNA for the CDR3 is TGCAGCGTTGTGCGGGTACAAGAGACCCAGTACTTC. It translates to CSVVRVQETQYF.

This clonotype was counted between two and nine times. V and J are TRBV30 and TRBJ1-1; D remains ambiguous. The CDR3 length is 13 residues. Per germline, CDR1 GTSNPN and CDR2 SVGIG (reference sequence). Trimming took 2 bases from V and 6 from J, leaving 13 bases between them. CDR3 DNA: TGTGCCTGGAGTCGGATCTCTCGGGCTGAAGCTTTCTTT. As protein: CAWSRISRAEAFF.

Here the CDR3 DNA reads TGCAGCTCTCAGCCGGAGTGGGAAGAGACCCAGTACTTC. This gives the protein CSSQPEWEETQYF. The rearrangement links TRBV29-1 to TRBJ2-5; D remains ambiguous. The CDR3 is 13 residues long. V was clipped by 8 bases and J by 3 bases, with 16 bases between them. Looked up from germline, CDR1 is SQVTM and CDR2 is ANQGSEA.

V and J are TRBV12-3 or TRBV12-4 and TRBJ2-7; 8 bases align to TRBD2. There are 18 residues in the CDR3. The J segment lost 9 bases and the V segment lost 6 bases, leaving 25 bases of the junction unmatched. CDR3 sequence (DNA): TGTGCCAGCAGCCCCCTCATCCGGGCTAGCGGGCTGCGCTACTTGCAGTACTTC. Protein: CASSPLIRASGLRYLQYF.

The chain recombines TRBV4-3 with TRBJ2-2; 7 bases line up with TRBD2. The V and J ends lost 0 bases and 4 bases, in that order; junction bases with no gene match: 8. Germline V gives CDR1 LGHNA, CDR2 YSLEER. The CDR3 has 17 amino acids. The CDR3 here is CASSQDPGLLSTGELFF. Written as DNA, the CDR3 is TGCGCCAGCAGCCAAGACCCGGGACTATTATCCACCGGGGAGCTGTTTTTT.

The table lists this clonotype with a few counts. The chain couples TRBV29-1 to TRBJ2-5, with 7 bases that match TRBD1. The CDR3 is made up of 13 amino acids. J lost 1 base, V lost 6 bases, and 5 bases had no gene match. Germline lookup yields CDR1 SQVTM and CDR2 ANQGSEA. The CDR3 reads CSVSRDSQETQYF. CDR3 coding DNA: TGCAGCGTGTCCCGGGACAGCCAAGAGACCCAGTACTTC.

In this sample, this clonotype turned up a few times. The rearrangement joins TRBV5-6 to TRBJ1-1, with 7 positions matching TRBD1. CDR1 SGHDT and CDR2 YYEEEE come from the germline V gene. Unmatched junction bases numbered 6, after V lost 0 bases and J lost 4 bases. The CDR3 is made up of 15 amino acids. Here the CDR3 reads CASSLGGRGFTEAFF. CDR3 bases: TGTGCCAGCAGCTTGGGTGGCAGGGGGTTCACTGAAGCTTTCTTT. The variable domain in full, with the rest retrieved from reference TRBV5-6 and TRBJ1-1, is DAGVTQSPTHLIKTRGQQVTLRCSPKSGHDTVSWYQQALGQGPQFIFQYYEEEERQRGNFPDRFSGHQFPNYSSELNVNALLLGDSALYLCASSLGGRGFTEAFFGQGTRLTVV.

This rearrangement joins TRBV19 to TRBJ2-5; maybe TRBD2 (5 bases). V was pared by 4 bases and J by 4 bases, with 7 bases between. The CDR3 sequence is 12 residues long. CDR1 LNHDA and CDR2 SQIVND come from the germline V gene (reference sequence). The CDR3: CASSTGRETQYF. The CDR3 nucleotides read TGTGCCAGTAGTACTGGGAGAGAGACCCAGTACTTC.

The gene calls are TRBV7-2 and TRBJ2-1, with 10 bases identical to TRBD2. Germline V gives CDR1 SGHTA, CDR2 FQGNSA. The CDR3 consists of 14 residues. V gave up 5 bases and J gave up 6 bases; unmatched junction bases: 4. The CDR3 is CASSTGLAANEQFF. CDR3 DNA: TGTGCCAGCAGCACCGGACTAGCGGCCAATGAGCAGTTCTTC.

The chain carries TRBV27 and TRBJ2-1; D not resolved. Germline CDR1 MNHEY, CDR2 SMNVEV (reference sequence). The CDR3 is made up of 15 amino acids. The V end lost 6 bases, the J end lost 0 bases, and 12 bases lay between the germline ends. CDR3: CASRKRALSYNEQFF. The CDR3 region has the DNA TGTGCCAGCAGAAAAAGGGCTCTCTCCTACAATGAGCAGTTCTTC.

In its sample, this clonotype was seen a few times. The rearrangement uses TRBV15 and TRBJ1-3, with 10 bases identical to TRBD1. This CDR3 region has 17 residues. Trimming cost V 1 base and J 0 bases; bases outside gene matches: 3. From germline, CDR1 is LNHNV and CDR2 YYDKDF (reference sequence). The CDR3 loop reads CATSRGRTGGSGNTIYF. The DNA of the CDR3 is TGTGCCACCAGCAGAGGTCGGACAGGGGGCTCTGGAAACACCATATATTTT.

In this sample, this clonotype turned up many times. The chain links TRBV20-1 to TRBJ2-7; D possibly corresponds to TRBD1 (6 bases). V was trimmed by 4 bases and J by 5 bases, leaving 18 bases between them. The CDR3 sequence is 14 residues long. CDR1 is DFQATT, CDR2 SNEGSKA, per germline (reference sequence). The CDR3 here is CSATRDLSGDEQYF. The CDR3 bases are TGCAGTGCTACCCGCGATCTTTCAGGGGACGAGCAGTACTTC.

This clonotype has more than one count but fewer than ten. This chain connects TRBV7-9 to TRBJ2-3; the D is unclear. Trimming cost V 2 bases and J 2 bases, with 11 bases left between them. Germline V gene lookup returns CDR1 SEHNR and CDR2 FQNEAQ (reference sequence). The CDR3 consists of 15 residues. The CDR3 is CASSLSTWPTDTQYF. The CDR3 region has the DNA TGTGCCAGCAGCTTATCGACTTGGCCCACAGATACGCAGTATTTT.

The chain uses TRBV5-1 and TRBJ2-2; D unresolved. This CDR3 region has 12 residues. CDR1 SGHRS and CDR2 YFSETQ come from the germline V gene. Trimming left V 3 bases short and J 6 bases short, with 6 bases between. DNA for the CDR3: TGCGCCAGCAGCTGGGCGGCCGGGGAGCTGTTTTTT. As protein: CASSWAAGELFF. The full variable domain, its missing parts supplied by reference TRBV5-1 and TRBJ2-2, is KAGVTQTPRYLIKTRGQQVTLSCSPISGHRSVSWYQQTPGQGLQFLFEYFSETQRNKGNFPGRFSGRQFSNSRSEMNVSTLELGDSALYLCASSWAAGELFFGEGSRLTVL.

As DNA, the CDR3 is TGTGCCATCAGGGTGCCTGGGCATGATGAGCAGTTCTTC. It translates to CAIRVPGHDEQFF. J is TRBJ2-1 and V is TRBV10-3; the D is unclear. Trimming removed 6 bases at V and 8 bases at J, with 14 bases between. The CDR3 has 13 residues. The germline V gene encodes CDR1 ENHRY and CDR2 SYGVKD.

This chain uses TRBV7-3 with TRBJ2-2; 8 bases align to TRBD1. With 0 bases clipped from V and 7 bases from J, the junction kept 7 bases outside the gene matches. The CDR3 runs to 16 residues. CDR1 SGHTA and CDR2 FQGTGA come from the germline V gene. Here the CDR3 DNA reads TGTGCCAGCAGCTTAACTCCCAGGGGGCATAGCGGGGAGCTGTTTTTT. It translates to CASSLTPRGHSGELFF.